The clone carrying this T cell receptor (beta chain) was recorded once. What it binds is unknown. The sample comes from a study of shared clonotypes between healthy human individuals. Study-wide findings and caveats: Naive subsets tended to show greater estimated richness than memory subsets.

This CDR3 spans 12 amino acids. The germline gives CDR1 SGDLS, CDR2 YYNGEE. The V and J ends lost 4 bases and 6 bases respectively, with 8 bases between them. Naive-designated CD8 cells lacked CD45RO, were positively enriched for CCR7, and omitted terminally differentiated effector memory CD45RA+ cells. Measured with immunoSEQ multiplex PCR; TCRdb has only the in-frame clones, and not every one. The data show roughly 600,000 clones, 95% to 98% seen once. The sequenced sample was naive CD8+ T cells sorted from blood. This clonotype was obtained from a man in his thirties or forties in good health. The V call is TRBV9, the J call TRBJ2-1; D remains unclear. The CDR3 DNA reads TGTGCCAGCAGCATGCAGTCCAATGAGCAGTTCTTC. It codes for CASSMQSNEQFF. Filled out from reference TRBV9 and TRBJ2-1, the complete variable domain reads DSGVTQTPKHLITATGQRVTLRCSPRSGDLSVYWYQQSLDQGLQFLIQYYNGEERAKGNILERFSAQQFPDLHSELNLSSLELGDSALYFCASSMQSNEQFFGPGTRLTVL.